Shown below are 20 T cell receptor beta chains from a single sample sequenced in a study of regulatory T cells in long-lasting Graves disease. The sample's time point: newly diagnosed GD, antithyroid drugs for less than 3 months. PBMCs were the source of the RNA used for TCR sequencing. CDR3-region Arm-PCR and iRepertoire HTBI primers produced the TCR beta libraries. From the multiplex PCR reads, TCRdb called clonotypes with MiXCR, one entry per CDR3 protein. The sample records roughly 400,000 distinct CDR3 sequences, 15% being singletons. These sequences were also reported in another study, on T cells in Graves' hyperthyroidism and ophthalmopathy.

The sample consisted of peripheral blood mononuclear cells (PBMCs), taken at new diagnosis, from a patient treated with antithyroid drugs. These receptors all come from a woman aged 35 to 49 with Graves disease.

This clonotype was counted ten times or more. The rearrangement uses TRBV29-1 and TRBJ1-2; a possible D gene is TRBD1 (6 bases). The V end was cut by 0 bases, the J end by 5 bases, with 19 bases between. Germline loops: CDR1 SQVTM, CDR2 ANQGSEA. The CDR3 is made up of 16 amino acids. DNA for the CDR3: TGCAGCGTTGAAGATGGGAGGCAGGGGCTTTTTTATGGCTACACCTTC. Translated: CSVEDGRQGLFYGYTF.

This clonotype was seen only a few times. The rearrangement uses TRBV18 and TRBJ2-5, with a weak D call TRBD1 (5 bases). CDR3 length equals 13 residues. Germline V CDR1 and CDR2: KGHSH, LQKENI. Between the trimmed V and J ends, which lost 3 bases and 5 bases, there was a span of 10 bases. In DNA form, the CDR3 reads TGTGCCAGCTCACCCAGTGCAGGGGAGACCCAGTACTTC. Residues: CASSPSAGETQYF.

The table lists this clonotype with many counts. V gene TRBV11-3 combines with J gene TRBJ1-2; 9 nucleotides agree with TRBD1. CDR3 length equals 15 residues. Germline V gene lookup returns CDR1 SGHNT and CDR2 YENEEA. V gave up 1 base and J gave up 7 bases; unmatched junction bases: 7. The CDR3 DNA is TGTGCCAGCAGCTTAGGAGGGGACAGGGATGCTGGCTACACCTTC. This gives the protein CASSLGGDRDAGYTF.

The V and J genes are TRBV2 and TRBJ2-5; D is unresolved. Per the germline V gene, CDR1 is SNHLY and CDR2 is FYNNEI. The CDR3 is made up of 14 amino acids. V dropped 4 bases and J dropped 5 bases, with 14 bases sitting between them. CDR3 sequence (DNA): TGTGCCAGCAGTGTCGAGGCGAGCGCTGAGACCCAGTACTTC. The encoded protein is CASSVEASAETQYF.

This clonotype was seen ten or more times. The chain uses TRBV19 and TRBJ2-2; D ambiguous. The CDR3 has 15 amino acids. With 1 base removed from V and 3 bases from J, the gap between germline ends came to 9 bases. Germline-derived CDR1 and CDR2 are LNHDA and SQIVND (reference sequence). Here the CDR3 reads CASSIVNTHTGELFF. The CDR3 nucleotides are TGTGCCAGTAGTATAGTAAACACCCACACCGGGGAGCTGTTTTTT.

This clonotype was seen repeatedly, ten times or more. This chain links TRBV12-3 or TRBV12-4 with TRBJ2-2, with D perhaps matching TRBD1 (6 bases). V lost 4 bases, J lost 6 bases, and 21 bases lay in between. The CDR3 runs 17 residues. The CDR3 reads CASSYRQEAQVAGELFF. CDR3 in DNA: TGTGCCAGCAGTTACCGACAGGAGGCCCAAGTGGCCGGGGAGCTGTTTTTT.

The sample holds many counts of this clonotype. The chain joins TRBV7-2 to TRBJ2-7; D perhaps matches TRBD2 (6 bases). The CDR3 runs 17 residues. Trimming removed 4 bases from V and 0 bases from J, with 19 bases in between. The germline CDR1 and CDR2 sequences are SGHTA and FQGNSA. The CDR3 nucleotides read TGTGCCAGCAGCTGGGGGATGGGGTGGACTAACTCCTACGAGCAGTACTTC. Protein: CASSWGMGWTNSYEQYF.

In this sample, this clonotype turned up many times. The genes are TRBV7-9 and TRBJ2-6; D ambiguous. This CDR3 is built from 16 residues. V lost 5 bases and J 0 bases, leaving 11 bases between the germline ends. Germline values: CDR1 SEHNR, CDR2 FQNEAQ (reference sequence). The CDR3 spells CASSHLQHSGANVLTF. The CDR3 DNA is TGTGCCAGCAGCCATTTACAGCACTCTGGGGCCAACGTCCTGACTTTC.

This chain connects TRBV19 to TRBJ2-7; no reliable D call. This CDR3 is 13 amino acids long. Trimming removed 5 bases from V and 6 bases from J, with 14 bases in between. Germline CDR1 is LNHDA and CDR2 is SQIVND (reference sequence). The CDR3 region is CASSQPQVGEQYF. For the CDR3, the DNA is TGTGCCAGTAGTCAACCCCAGGTGGGCGAGCAGTACTTC.

This clonotype was observed at least ten times. The chain uses TRBV28 and TRBJ2-5; D gene unclear. Germline loops: CDR1 MDHEN, CDR2 SYDVKM. The germline V and J ends were trimmed by 5 bases and 3 bases, with 7 bases remaining between them. CDR3 length: 12 residues. This CDR3 reads CASSPRKETQYF. In DNA form, the CDR3 reads TGTGCCAGCAGTCCGCGGAAAGAGACCCAGTACTTC.

This clonotype was counted a few times. V usage is TRBV7-9 and J usage is TRBJ1-1; unclear D gene. The CDR3 loop spans 16 amino acids. Germline values: CDR1 SEHNR, CDR2 FQNEAQ (reference sequence). Trimming shortened V by 1 base and J by 0 bases, and 12 bases separated the two germline ends. The CDR3 nucleotides read TGTGCCAGCAGCTTAGGGGCAGGAACTGTGAACACTGAAGCTTTCTTT. Its translation: CASSLGAGTVNTEAFF. Full variable domain (outside the CDR3, taken from reference TRBV7-9 and TRBJ1-1): DTGVSQNPRHKITKRGQNVTFRCDPISEHNRLYWYRQTLGQGPEFLTYFQNEAQLEKSRLLSDRFSAERPKGSFSTLEIQRTEQGDSAMYLCASSLGAGTVNTEAFFGQGTRLTVV.

This clonotype has at least ten counts. This chain joins TRBV12-3 or TRBV12-4 and TRBJ2-7; no clear D. The V gene lost 1 base and the J gene lost 5 bases, with 6 bases spanning the gap. This CDR3 region has 12 residues. CDR3 sequence (DNA): TGTGCCAGCAGTTTAGTGGGTAACGAGCAGTACTTC. The encoded protein is CASSLVGNEQYF.

This clonotype was picked up many times. V is TRBV20-1 and J is TRBJ2-3, with D perhaps TRBD2 (5 bases). V gave up 1 base and J gave up 2 bases, with 7 bases separating them. CDR3 length: 13 residues. Germline CDR1 reads DFQATT; CDR2 reads SNEGSKA (reference sequence). Here the CDR3 DNA reads TGCAGTGCTAGAGTCGGGATCACAGATACGCAGTATTTT. This sequence encodes CSARVGITDTQYF.

This clonotype was seen a few times. The chain combines TRBV4-3 with TRBJ2-7; D gene ambiguous. The germline gives CDR1 LGHNA, CDR2 YSLEER. The CDR3 runs 15 residues. Trimming removed 1 base at V and 7 bases at J, with 17 bases between. For the CDR3, the DNA is TGCGCCAGCAGCCAAGTCCTGTCGGCAGGCCTTGAGCAGTACTTC. It specifies CASSQVLSAGLEQYF.

This clonotype came up many times. V gene TRBV11-2 combines with J gene TRBJ2-7, with a tentative D call TRBD2 (5 bases). Germline V gene lookup returns CDR1 SGHAT and CDR2 FQNNGV. The ends were cut back, 2 bases at V and 0 bases at J, with 5 bases in the middle. The CDR3 contains 13 residues. The CDR3, as DNA: TGTGCCAGCAGCTTAAGCGGCTCCTACGAGCAGTACTTC. Translation gives CASSLSGSYEQYF.

Many counts were recorded for this clonotype. The rearrangement links TRBV6-1 to TRBJ2-2; D is undetermined. The CDR3 covers 15 residues. CDR1 MNHNS and CDR2 SASEGT come from the germline V gene. V lost 2 bases and J 7 bases, leaving 14 bases between the germline ends. The CDR3 DNA sequence: TGTGCCAGCAGTGAATTAATTTCTAATGTCGGGGAGCTGTTTTTT. This translates into CASSELISNVGELFF.

The V gene is TRBV2, the J gene TRBJ2-5; 12 nucleotides line up with TRBD2. Germline loops: CDR1 SNHLY, CDR2 FYNNEI. The junction had 27 bases not matched to a gene; V was cut back by 5 bases and J by 5 bases. The length of the CDR3 is 22 residues. DNA for the CDR3: TGTGCCAGCAGTTGGGGCCCCCCAGGACTAGCGGGAAGCTCCAAAAACCGGGAGACCCAGTACTTC. Its protein is CASSWGPPGLAGSSKNRETQYF.

This chain uses TRBV12-3 or TRBV12-4 with TRBJ1-1; 9 nucleotides line up with TRBD1. The CDR3 totals 16 residues. With V trimmed by 6 bases and J by 4 bases, 12 bases remained unmatched. As DNA, the CDR3 is TGTGCCAGCAGCTTACGGGGAGGACAGGGGCCCACTGAAGCTTTCTTT. Protein product: CASSLRGGQGPTEAFF.

The genes are TRBV6-1 and TRBJ1-6, with D possibly being TRBD1 (6 bases). The CDR3 is 16 amino acids. The germline V gene has CDR1 MNHNS and CDR2 SASEGT. Between the trimmed V and J ends, which lost 6 bases and 3 bases, there was a span of 15 bases. The CDR3 sequence: CASRNNREGYNSPLHF. The CDR3 DNA is TGTGCCAGCAGAAACAACAGGGAAGGCTATAATTCACCCCTCCACTTT.

V is TRBV7-8 and J is TRBJ2-7; D remains ambiguous. CDR3 length: 14 residues. V was trimmed by 0 bases and J by 5 bases, leaving 11 bases between them. Germline CDR1 SGHVS, CDR2 FQNEAQ. This CDR3 reads CASSLAWGTNEQYF. In DNA, the CDR3 is TGTGCCAGCAGCTTAGCCTGGGGAACGAACGAGCAGTACTTC.